Listed here are 11 T cell receptor beta chains from one sample, sequenced in a study of blood T cell repertoires in COVID-19. Data came from immunoSEQ multiplex PCR; TCRdb stores just in-frame clones and leaves some out. The data show about 140,000 clones, around 89% seen once. Sequencing was performed on peripheral blood. These receptors came from a man aged 55-75 years with active or convalescent COVID-19.

The rearrangement links TRBV2 to TRBJ2-1; possible D gene TRBD2, 6 bases. V was clipped by 7 bases and J by 0 bases, with 16 bases between them. The germline V gene encodes CDR1 SNHLY and CDR2 FYNNEI. The CDR3 spans 16 residues. The CDR3 loop is CASKSSGPSSYNEQFF. The DNA for the CDR3 is TGTGCCAGCAAAAGCAGCGGGCCGAGCTCCTACAATGAGCAGTTCTTC.

This chain uses TRBV12-3 or TRBV12-4 with TRBJ2-1, with a weak D call TRBD1 (6 bases). The V and J ends lost 6 bases and 10 bases respectively, with 13 bases between them. The CDR3 totals 12 residues. The CDR3 spells CASRAVGTEQFF. Written as DNA, the CDR3 is TGTGCCAGCAGGGCCGTGGGGACAGAGCAGTTCTTC.

This clone appeared a single time. This sequence joins TRBV7-3 and TRBJ2-2; D is undetermined. The germline V and J ends were trimmed by 4 bases and 5 bases, with 8 bases remaining between them. The germline CDR1 and CDR2 sequences are SGHTA and FQGTGA. CDR3 length equals 13 residues. The CDR3 loop reads CASSSVRTGELFF. The CDR3 nucleotides are TGTGCCAGCAGCTCCGTGAGGACCGGGGAGCTGTTTTTT.

J is TRBJ2-3 and V is TRBV30; weak D call: TRBD2 (5 bases). Germline V gene data show CDR1 as GTSNPN and CDR2 as SVGIG (reference sequence). The CDR3 is made up of 16 amino acids. The ends were cut back, 2 bases at V and 0 bases at J, with 15 bases in the middle. Here the CDR3 reads CAWSPRAKSSTDTQYF. In DNA, the CDR3 is TGTGCCTGGAGTCCGAGGGCTAAATCTAGCACAGATACGCAGTATTTT.

This rearrangement joins TRBV6-5 to TRBJ1-2; no clear D. Per the germline V gene, CDR1 is MNHEY and CDR2 is SVGAGI. CDR3 length equals 15 residues. V was cut by 7 bases and J by 4 bases, with 19 bases left in between. CDR3 in DNA: TGTGCCAGCACCAAAGGAGGTTTCCGGGTCTATGGCTACACCTTC. This encodes CASTKGGFRVYGYTF.

J is TRBJ2-7 and V is TRBV27; a possible D gene is TRBD2 (5 bases). Deletions cut 3 bases from V and 5 bases from J, with 11 bases between. This CDR3 region has 13 residues. From germline, CDR1 is MNHEY and CDR2 SMNVEV (reference sequence). The CDR3 protein is CASSFRRVNEQYF. The CDR3, as DNA: TGTGCCAGCAGTTTCAGGCGGGTGAACGAGCAGTACTTC.

The chain links TRBV28 to TRBJ1-1, with 7 bases aligning to TRBD1. V dropped 8 bases and J dropped 4; count of bases not matched to a gene: 13. This CDR3 has 15 residues. Germline assignment: CDR1 MDHEN and CDR2 SYDVKM. The CDR3 loop reads CASVAPTGRGTEAFF. CDR3 nucleotide sequence: TGTGCCAGCGTTGCCCCGACAGGGCGCGGCACTGAAGCTTTCTTT.

The chain joins TRBV2 to TRBJ1-1; D possibly corresponds to TRBD1 (6 bases). The CDR3 is made up of 14 amino acids. V lost 3 bases, J lost 6 bases, and 14 bases lay in between. CDR1 is SNHLY and CDR2 is FYNNEI in the germline V gene. As DNA, the CDR3 is TGTGCCAGCAGTGACCAGGGGCAGGGTGCTGAAGCTTTCTTT. Translating it yields CASSDQGQGAEAFF.

V is TRBV7-2 and J is TRBJ1-2; D gene unclear. Germline V gene lookup returns CDR1 SGHTA and CDR2 FQGNSA. V lost 2 bases and J lost 6, with 10 bases in between. The CDR3 runs to 13 residues. CDR3 in amino acids: CASSLTALNGYTF. CDR3 sequence (DNA): TGTGCCAGCAGCTTAACAGCTCTTAATGGCTACACCTTC.

This clone came up once. The gene calls are TRBV3-1 (or the pseudogene TRBV3-2) and TRBJ2-5; unclear D gene. Germline V gene lookup returns CDR1 LGHDT and CDR2 YNNKEL (reference sequence). The CDR3 consists of 15 residues. Trimming pared 6 bases from V and 2 bases from J, leaving 16 bases between. The CDR3 coding sequence is TGTGCCAGCAGTCGGTCTCCCTCCTCGCAAGAGACCCAGTACTTC. It is translated as CASSRSPSSQETQYF.

This chain uses TRBV29-1 with TRBJ2-1; TRBD2 matches at 8 bases. Trimming cost V 0 bases and J 5 bases; bases outside gene matches: 9. This CDR3 is 16 amino acids long. CDR1 is SQVTM and CDR2 is ANQGSEA in the germline V gene. The DNA for the CDR3 is TGCAGCGTTGAAGATACCGGGACTAGGGGAAACAATGAGCAGTTCTTC. Protein product: CSVEDTGTRGNNEQFF.